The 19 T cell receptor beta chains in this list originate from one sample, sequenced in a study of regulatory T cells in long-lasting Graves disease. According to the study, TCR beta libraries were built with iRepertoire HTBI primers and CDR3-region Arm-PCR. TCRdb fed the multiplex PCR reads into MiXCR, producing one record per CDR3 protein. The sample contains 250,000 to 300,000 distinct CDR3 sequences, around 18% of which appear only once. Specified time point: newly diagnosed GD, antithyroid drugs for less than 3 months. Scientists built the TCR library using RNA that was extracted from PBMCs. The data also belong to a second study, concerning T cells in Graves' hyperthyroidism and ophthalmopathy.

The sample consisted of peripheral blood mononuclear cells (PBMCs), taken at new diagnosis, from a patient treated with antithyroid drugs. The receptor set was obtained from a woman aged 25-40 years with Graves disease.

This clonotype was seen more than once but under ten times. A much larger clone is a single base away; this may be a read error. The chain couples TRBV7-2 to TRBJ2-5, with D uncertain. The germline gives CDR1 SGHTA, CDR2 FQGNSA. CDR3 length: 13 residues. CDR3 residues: CASSFLRQEIQYF. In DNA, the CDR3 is TGTGCCAGCAGCTTTCTACGACAAGAGATCCAGTACTTC.

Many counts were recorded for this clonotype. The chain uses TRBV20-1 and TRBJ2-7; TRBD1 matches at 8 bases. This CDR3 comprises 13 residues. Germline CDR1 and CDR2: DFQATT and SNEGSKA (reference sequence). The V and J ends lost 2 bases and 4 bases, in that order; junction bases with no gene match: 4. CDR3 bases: TGCAGTGCTAGAACAGGGGGTCGGTACGAGCAGTACTTC. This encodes CSARTGGRYEQYF.

The CDR3 DNA is TGTGCCAGCAGCCAAGATTACCAGCCTAGCGGGAGACTTACCGGGGAGCTGTTTTTT. Amino acids: CASSQDYQPSGRLTGELFF. The V and J genes are TRBV4-2 and TRBJ2-2, with 10 bases that match TRBD2. The CDR3 runs to 19 residues. CDR1 and CDR2 from the germline V gene are LGHNA and YNFKEQ. The J segment lost 5 bases and the V segment lost 0 bases, leaving 12 bases of the junction unmatched.

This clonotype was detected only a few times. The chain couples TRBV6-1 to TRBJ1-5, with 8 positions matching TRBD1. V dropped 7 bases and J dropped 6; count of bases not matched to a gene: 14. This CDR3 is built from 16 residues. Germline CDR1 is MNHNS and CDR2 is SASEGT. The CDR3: CASNVGQGFLSQPQHF. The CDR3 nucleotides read TGTGCCAGCAACGTCGGACAGGGTTTTTTAAGTCAGCCCCAGCATTTT.

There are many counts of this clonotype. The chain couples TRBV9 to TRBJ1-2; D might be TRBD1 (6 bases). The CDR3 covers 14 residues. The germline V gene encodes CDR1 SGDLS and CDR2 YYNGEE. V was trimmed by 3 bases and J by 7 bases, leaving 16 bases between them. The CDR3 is CASSARQALGGYTF. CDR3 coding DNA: TGTGCCAGCAGCGCCAGACAGGCCTTAGGTGGCTACACCTTC. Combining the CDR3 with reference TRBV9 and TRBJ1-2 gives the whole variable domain DSGVTQTPKHLITATGQRVTLRCSPRSGDLSVYWYQQSLDQGLQFLIQYYNGEERAKGNILERFSAQQFPDLHSELNLSSLELGDSALYFCASSARQALGGYTFGSGTRLTVV.

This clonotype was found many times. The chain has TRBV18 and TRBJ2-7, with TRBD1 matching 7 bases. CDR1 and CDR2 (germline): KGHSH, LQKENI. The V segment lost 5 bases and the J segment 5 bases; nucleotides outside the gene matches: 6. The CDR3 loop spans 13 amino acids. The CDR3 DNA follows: TGTGCCAGCTCATCGAGACAGGGTAACGAGCAGTACTTC. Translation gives CASSSRQGNEQYF.

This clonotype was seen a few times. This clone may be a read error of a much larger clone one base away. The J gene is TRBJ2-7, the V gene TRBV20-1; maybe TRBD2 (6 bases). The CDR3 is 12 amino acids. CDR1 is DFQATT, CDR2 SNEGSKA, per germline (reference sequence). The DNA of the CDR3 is TGCAGTGCGGTGGGACTTTCCTACGAGCAGTGCTTC. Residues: CSAVGLSYEQCF.

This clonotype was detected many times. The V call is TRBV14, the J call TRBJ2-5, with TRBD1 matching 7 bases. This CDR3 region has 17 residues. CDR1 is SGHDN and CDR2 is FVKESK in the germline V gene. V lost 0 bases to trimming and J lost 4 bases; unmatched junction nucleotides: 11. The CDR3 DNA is TGTGCCAGCAGCCAAGAATCCGGGACAGCGCGGCCAGAGACCCAGTACTTC. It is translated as CASSQESGTARPETQYF.

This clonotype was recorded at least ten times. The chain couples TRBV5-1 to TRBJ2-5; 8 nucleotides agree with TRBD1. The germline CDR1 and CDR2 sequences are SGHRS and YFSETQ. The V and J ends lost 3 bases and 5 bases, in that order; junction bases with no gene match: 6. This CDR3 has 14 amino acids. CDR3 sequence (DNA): TGCGCCAGCAGCTCACAGGGGGGATGGGAGACCCAGTACTTC. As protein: CASSSQGGWETQYF.

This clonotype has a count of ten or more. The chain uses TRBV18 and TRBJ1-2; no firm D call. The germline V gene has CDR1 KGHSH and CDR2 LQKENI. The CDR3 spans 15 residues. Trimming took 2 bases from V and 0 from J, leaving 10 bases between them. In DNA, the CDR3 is TGTGCCAGCTCACCAGGGCAGGCCCCTAACTATGGCTACACCTTC. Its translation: CASSPGQAPNYGYTF.

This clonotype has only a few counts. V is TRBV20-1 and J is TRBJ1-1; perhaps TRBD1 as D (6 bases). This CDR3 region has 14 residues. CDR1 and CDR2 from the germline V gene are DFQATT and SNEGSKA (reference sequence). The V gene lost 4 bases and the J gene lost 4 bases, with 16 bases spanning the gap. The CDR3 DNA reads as TGCAGTGCTAATCTCGGGGGCTCGGTCACTGAAGCTTTCTTT. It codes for CSANLGGSVTEAFF.

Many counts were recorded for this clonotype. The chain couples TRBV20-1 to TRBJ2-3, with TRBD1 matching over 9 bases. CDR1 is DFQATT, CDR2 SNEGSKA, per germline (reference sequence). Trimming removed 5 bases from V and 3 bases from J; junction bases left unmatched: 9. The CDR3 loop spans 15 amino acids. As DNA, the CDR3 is TGCAGTGCTTCTTCCCGGACAGGGGTGACAGATACGCAGTATTTT. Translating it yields CSASSRTGVTDTQYF.

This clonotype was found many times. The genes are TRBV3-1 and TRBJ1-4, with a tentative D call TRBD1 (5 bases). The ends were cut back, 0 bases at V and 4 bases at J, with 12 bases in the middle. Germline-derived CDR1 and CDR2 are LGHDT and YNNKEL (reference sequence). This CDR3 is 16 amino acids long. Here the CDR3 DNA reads TGTGCCAGCAGCCAAGATTTCGGGGCGATTAATGAAAAACTGTTTTTT. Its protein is CASSQDFGAINEKLFF.

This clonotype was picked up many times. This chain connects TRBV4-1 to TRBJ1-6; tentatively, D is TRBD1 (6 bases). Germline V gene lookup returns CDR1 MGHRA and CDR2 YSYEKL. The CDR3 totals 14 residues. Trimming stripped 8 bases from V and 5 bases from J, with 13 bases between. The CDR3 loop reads CASSPGHNNSPLHF. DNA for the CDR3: TGCGCCAGCTCTCCGGGACATAATAATTCACCCCTCCACTTT.

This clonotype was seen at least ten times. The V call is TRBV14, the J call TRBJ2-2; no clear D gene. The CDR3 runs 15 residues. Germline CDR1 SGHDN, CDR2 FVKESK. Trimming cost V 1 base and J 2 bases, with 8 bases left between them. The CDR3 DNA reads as TGTGCCAGCAGCCAAGTAGGGCTAAACACCGGGGAGCTGTTTTTT. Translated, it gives CASSQVGLNTGELFF.

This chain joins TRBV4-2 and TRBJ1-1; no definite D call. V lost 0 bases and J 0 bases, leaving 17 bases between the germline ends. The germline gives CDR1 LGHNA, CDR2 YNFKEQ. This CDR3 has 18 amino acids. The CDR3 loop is CASSQEYGGSRMNTEAFF. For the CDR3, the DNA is TGTGCCAGCAGCCAAGAATACGGAGGGAGTCGGATGAACACTGAAGCTTTCTTT.

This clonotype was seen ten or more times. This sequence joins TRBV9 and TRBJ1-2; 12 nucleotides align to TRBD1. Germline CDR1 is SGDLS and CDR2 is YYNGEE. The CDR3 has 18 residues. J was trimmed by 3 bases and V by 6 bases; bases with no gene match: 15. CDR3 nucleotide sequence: TGTGCCAGCACCAAATTCGGGACAGGGGGCGCTGGGGACTATGGCTACACCTTC. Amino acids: CASTKFGTGGAGDYGYTF. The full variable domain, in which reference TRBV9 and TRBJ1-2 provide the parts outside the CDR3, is DSGVTQTPKHLITATGQRVTLRCSPRSGDLSVYWYQQSLDQGLQFLIQYYNGEERAKGNILERFSAQQFPDLHSELNLSSLELGDSALYFCASTKFGTGGAGDYGYTFGSGTRLTVV.

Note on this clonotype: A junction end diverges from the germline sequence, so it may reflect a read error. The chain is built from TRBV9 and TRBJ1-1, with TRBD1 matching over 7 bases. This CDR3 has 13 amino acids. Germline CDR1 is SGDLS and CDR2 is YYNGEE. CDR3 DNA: TGTGCCAACAGCTTCGGGACAGTCACTGAAGCTTTCTTT. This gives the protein CANSFGTVTEAFF.

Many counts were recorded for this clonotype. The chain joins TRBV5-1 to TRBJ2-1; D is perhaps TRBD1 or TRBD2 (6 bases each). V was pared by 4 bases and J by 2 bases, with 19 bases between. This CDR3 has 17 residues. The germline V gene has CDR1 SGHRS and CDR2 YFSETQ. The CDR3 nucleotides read TGCGCCAGCAGCAGGGGGTGGAGGGACTCGGCCTACAATGAGCAGTTCTTC. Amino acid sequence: CASSRGWRDSAYNEQFF.